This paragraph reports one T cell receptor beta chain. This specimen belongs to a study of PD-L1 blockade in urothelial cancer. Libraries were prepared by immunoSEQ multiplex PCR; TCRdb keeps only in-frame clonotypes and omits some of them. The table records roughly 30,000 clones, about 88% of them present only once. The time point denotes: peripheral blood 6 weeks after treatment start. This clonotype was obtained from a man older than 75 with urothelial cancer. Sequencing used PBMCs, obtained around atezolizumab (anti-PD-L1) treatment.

CDR3 nucleotide sequence: TGTGCCACCAGCAGAGAATACGGTCTGAACACTGAAGCTTTCTTT. It encodes CATSREYGLNTEAFF. The chain uses TRBV15 and TRBJ1-1, with D hard to call. This CDR3 spans 15 amino acids. The V gene lost 0 bases and the J gene lost 0 bases, with 8 bases spanning the gap. In germline, CDR1 is LNHNV, CDR2 YYDKDF (reference sequence).